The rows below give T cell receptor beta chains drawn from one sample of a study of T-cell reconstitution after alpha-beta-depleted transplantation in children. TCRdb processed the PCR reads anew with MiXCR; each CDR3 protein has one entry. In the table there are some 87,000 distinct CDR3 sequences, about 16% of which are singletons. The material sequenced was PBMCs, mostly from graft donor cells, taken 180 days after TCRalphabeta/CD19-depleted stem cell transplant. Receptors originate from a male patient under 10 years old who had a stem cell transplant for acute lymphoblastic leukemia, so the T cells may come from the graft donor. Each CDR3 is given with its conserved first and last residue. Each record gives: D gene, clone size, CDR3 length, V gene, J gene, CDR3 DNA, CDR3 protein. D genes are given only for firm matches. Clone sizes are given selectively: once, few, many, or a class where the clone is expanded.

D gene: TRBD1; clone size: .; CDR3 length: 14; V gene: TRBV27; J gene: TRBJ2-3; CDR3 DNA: TGTGCCAGCAGTCCAACGGTTGGGACAGGTACGCAGTATTTT; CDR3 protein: CASSPTVGTGTQYF
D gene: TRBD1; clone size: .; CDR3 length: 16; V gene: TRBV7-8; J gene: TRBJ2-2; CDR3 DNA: TGTGCCAGCAGGAGAATACAGGGGCCTAACACCGGGGAGCTGTTTTTT; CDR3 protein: CASRRIQGPNTGELFF
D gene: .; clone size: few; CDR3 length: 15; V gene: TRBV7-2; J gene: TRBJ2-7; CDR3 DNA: TGTGCCAGCAGCTTTCGGGCAGGGCCTACCTACGAGCAGTACTTC; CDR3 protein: CASSFRAGPTYEQYF
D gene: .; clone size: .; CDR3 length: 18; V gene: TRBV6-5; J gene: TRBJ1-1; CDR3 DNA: TGTGCCAGCAGTTACTCGAAGGGGTCGCAGGGGTTGAACACTGAAGCTTTCTTT; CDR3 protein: CASSYSKGSQGLNTEAFF
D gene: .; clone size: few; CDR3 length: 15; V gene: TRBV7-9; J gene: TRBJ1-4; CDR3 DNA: TGTGCCAGCAGCTTAGAGGGGGCAACTAATGAAAAACTGTTTTTT; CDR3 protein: CASSLEGATNEKLFF
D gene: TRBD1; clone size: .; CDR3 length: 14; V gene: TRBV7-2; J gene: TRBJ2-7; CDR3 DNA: TGTGCCAGCAGCTCGCCGGACAGGGGGAGGGAGCAGTACTTC; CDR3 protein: CASSSPDRGREQYF
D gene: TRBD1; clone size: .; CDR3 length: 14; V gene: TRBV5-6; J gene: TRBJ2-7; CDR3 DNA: TGTGCCAGCCTAAACAGGGGGCGCTCCTACGAGCAGTACTTC; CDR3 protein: CASLNRGRSYEQYF
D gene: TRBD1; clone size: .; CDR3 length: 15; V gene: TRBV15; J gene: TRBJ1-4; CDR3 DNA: TGTGCCACCAGCAACGGACAGGGAAAAAATGAAAAACTGTTTTTT; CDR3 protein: CATSNGQGKNEKLFF
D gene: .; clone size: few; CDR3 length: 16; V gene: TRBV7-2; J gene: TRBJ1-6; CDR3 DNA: TGTGCCAGCAGCTTTGTGACAGGATACACTAATTCACCCCTCCACTTT; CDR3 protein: CASSFVTGYTNSPLHF
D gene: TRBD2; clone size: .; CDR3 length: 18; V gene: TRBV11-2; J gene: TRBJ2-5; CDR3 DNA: TGTGCCAGCAGCGCAAATCTATTCCGGGGGGGACTTCAAGAGACCCAGTACTTC; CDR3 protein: CASSANLFRGGLQETQYF
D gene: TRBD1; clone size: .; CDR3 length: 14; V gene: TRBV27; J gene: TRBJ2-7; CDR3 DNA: TGTGCCAGCAGTTTTTGGGACAGGCCCTACGAGCAGTACTTC; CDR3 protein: CASSFWDRPYEQYF
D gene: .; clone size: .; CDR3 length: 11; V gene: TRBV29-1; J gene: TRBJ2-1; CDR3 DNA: TGCAGCGTTGAACAGTACAATGAGCAGTTCTTC; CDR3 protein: CSVEQYNEQFF
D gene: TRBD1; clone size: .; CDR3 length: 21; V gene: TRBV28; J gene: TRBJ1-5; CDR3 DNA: TGTGCCAGCAGTTTATTAATTGGACACCCGGGACAGGTTCATAGCAATCAGCCCCAGCATTTT; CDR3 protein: CASSLLIGHPGQVHSNQPQHF
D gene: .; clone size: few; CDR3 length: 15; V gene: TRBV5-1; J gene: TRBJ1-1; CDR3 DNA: TGCGCCAGCAGCTTGATTGGGGGGATGAACACTGAAGCTTTCTTT; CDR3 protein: CASSLIGGMNTEAFF
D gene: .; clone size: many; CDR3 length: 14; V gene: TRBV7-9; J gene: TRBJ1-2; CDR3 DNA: TGTGCCAGCAACCCCTTACAGGGTAGCTATGGCTACACCTTC; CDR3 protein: CASNPLQGSYGYTF
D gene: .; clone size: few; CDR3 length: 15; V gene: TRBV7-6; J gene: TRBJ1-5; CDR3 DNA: TGTGCCAGCAGCTTAGTGGTGGGGGCGGGACAGCCCCAGCATTTT; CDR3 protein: CASSLVVGAGQPQHF
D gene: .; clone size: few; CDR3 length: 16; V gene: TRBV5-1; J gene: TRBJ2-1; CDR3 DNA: TGCGCCAGCAGCCCCACGGAGGGGGCCACCTACAATGAGCAGTTCTTC; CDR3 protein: CASSPTEGATYNEQFF
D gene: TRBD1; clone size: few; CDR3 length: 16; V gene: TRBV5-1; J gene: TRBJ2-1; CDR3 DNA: TGCGCCAGCAGCAAGGATGGGACAGGGCAGGTAGGAGAGCAGTTCTTC; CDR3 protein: CASSKDGTGQVGEQFF
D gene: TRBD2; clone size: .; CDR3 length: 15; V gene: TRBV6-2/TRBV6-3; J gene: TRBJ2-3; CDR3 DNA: TGTGCCAGCAGTTATTGGGGAGGGACCACAGATACGCAGTATTTT; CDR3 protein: CASSYWGGTTDTQYF
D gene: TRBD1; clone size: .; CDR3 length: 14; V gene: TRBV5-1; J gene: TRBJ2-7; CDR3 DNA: TGCGCCAGCAGCACCCGGGACAGCTCCTACGAGCAGTACTTC; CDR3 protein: CASSTRDSSYEQYF
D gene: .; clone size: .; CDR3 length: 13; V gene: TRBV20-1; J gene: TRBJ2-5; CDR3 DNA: TGCAGTGCTCCAGAGGGGTACCAAGAGACCCAGTACTTC; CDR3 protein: CSAPEGYQETQYF
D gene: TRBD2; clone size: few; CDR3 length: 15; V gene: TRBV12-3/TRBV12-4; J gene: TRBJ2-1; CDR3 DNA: TGTGCCAGCAGCCCGACTAGCGGGGGGGCGAATGAGCAGTTCTTC; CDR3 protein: CASSPTSGGANEQFF
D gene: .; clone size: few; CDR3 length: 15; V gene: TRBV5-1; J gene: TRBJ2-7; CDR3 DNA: TGCGCCAGCAGCGACCGAGAAAGGGGCCCCCACGAGCAGTACTTC; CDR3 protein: CASSDRERGPHEQYF
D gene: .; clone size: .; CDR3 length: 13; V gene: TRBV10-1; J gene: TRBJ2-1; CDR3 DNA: TGCGCCAGCAGTGAGGACTGGAGCAATGAGCAGTTCTTC; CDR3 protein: CASSEDWSNEQFF
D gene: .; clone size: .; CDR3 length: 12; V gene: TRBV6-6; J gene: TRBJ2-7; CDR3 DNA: TGTGCCAGCAGCACCGACGGCTACGAGCAGTACTTC; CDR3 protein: CASSTDGYEQYF
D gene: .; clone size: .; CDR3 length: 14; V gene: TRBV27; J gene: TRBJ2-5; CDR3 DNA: TGTGCCAGCAGTTCGATACAGGGTCGGGAGACCCAGTACTTC; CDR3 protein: CASSSIQGRETQYF
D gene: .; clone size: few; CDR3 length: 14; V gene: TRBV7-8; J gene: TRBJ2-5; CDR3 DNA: TGTGCCAGCAGCTTAGTGAGGGTCGGAGAGACCCAGTACTTC; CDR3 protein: CASSLVRVGETQYF
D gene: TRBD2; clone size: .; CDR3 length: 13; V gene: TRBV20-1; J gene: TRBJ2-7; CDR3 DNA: TGCAGTGCTAGAGGGGACTACTCCTACGAGCAGTACTTC; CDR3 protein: CSARGDYSYEQYF
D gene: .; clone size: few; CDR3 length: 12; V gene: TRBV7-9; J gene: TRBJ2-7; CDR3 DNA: TGTGCCAGCAGCCCTTCCAACTACGAGCAGTACTTC; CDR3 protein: CASSPSNYEQYF
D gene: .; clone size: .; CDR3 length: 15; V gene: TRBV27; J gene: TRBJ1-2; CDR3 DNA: TGTGCCAGCACCTTAGTTGGGGGGACTGGGGTAGGCTACACCTTC; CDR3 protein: CASTLVGGTGVGYTF
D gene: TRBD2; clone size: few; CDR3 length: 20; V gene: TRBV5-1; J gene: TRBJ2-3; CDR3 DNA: TGCGCCAGCAGCTTGGATAATGGAGCCGGTAGCGGGGGGGCCACAGATACGCAGTATTTT; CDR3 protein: CASSLDNGAGSGGATDTQYF
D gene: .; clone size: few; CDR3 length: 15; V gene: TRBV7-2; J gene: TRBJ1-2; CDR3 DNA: TGTGCCAGCAGCTTATTATTCAGAGACAACTATGGCTACACCTTC; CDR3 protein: CASSLLFRDNYGYTF
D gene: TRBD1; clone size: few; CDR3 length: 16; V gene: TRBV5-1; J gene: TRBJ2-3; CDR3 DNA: TGCGCCAGCAGCCCACGGGACAGTCAGGAGACAGATACGCAGTATTTT; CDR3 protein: CASSPRDSQETDTQYF
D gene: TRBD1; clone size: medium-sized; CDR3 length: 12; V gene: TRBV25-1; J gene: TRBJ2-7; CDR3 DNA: TGTGCCAGCGCGACAGGGGCTTACGAGCAGTACTTC; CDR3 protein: CASATGAYEQYF
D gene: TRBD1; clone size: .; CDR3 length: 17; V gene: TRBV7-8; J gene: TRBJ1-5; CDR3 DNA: TGTGCCAGCAGCTCCGGCGGGGGACAGGGGAACAATCAGCCCCAGCATTTT; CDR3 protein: CASSSGGGQGNNQPQHF
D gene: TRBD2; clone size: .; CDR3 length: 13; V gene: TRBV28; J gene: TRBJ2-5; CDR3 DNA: TGTGCCAGCGGGCGGGAGTGGGTTGAGACCCAGTACTTC; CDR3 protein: CASGREWVETQYF
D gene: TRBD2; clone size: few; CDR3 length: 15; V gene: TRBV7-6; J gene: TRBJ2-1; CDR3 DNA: TGTGCCAGCAGCTTAAGGGACTACCCGTACAATGAGCAGTTCTTC; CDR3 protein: CASSLRDYPYNEQFF